The clone carrying this TCR beta chain was counted only a few times. The sample originates from a study of response to subunit inactivated influenza vaccine. V was clipped by 1 base and J by 8 bases; unmatched bases: 7. This CDR3 region has 17 residues. From germline, CDR1 is SGHRS and CDR2 YFSETQ. TCRdb passed the RT-PCR reads through MiXCR, listing each CDR3 protein once. The data contain approximately 480,000 distinct CDR3 sequences, 11% of them singletons. The source was PBMCs from blood, collected roughly 6 weeks after vaccination. This receptor was identified in a man aged 45-65 years who received an inactivated influenza vaccine. This chain joins TRBV5-1 and TRBJ2-1, with 15 positions matching TRBD2. The DNA for the CDR3 is TGCGCCAGCAGCTTGTCCGGGACTAGCGGGGGGCAGGATGAGCAGTTCTTC. It translates to CASSLSGTSGGQDEQFF.